Each of the 10 T cell receptor beta chains below was sequenced from the same sample in a study of blood T cells in healthy people across ages (dated by TCRdb to between 2014 and 2017). Library preparation was by 5' RACE. Reads for this sample came from an Illumina HiSeq 2500. A second roughly 6 to 11 cycle PCR used a sample-barcoded 5' primer and a J-beta primer mix. The public reads were reprocessed in TCRdb via fastp at Q25 and MiXCR, keeping in-frame beta chains. CDR3 protein duplicates are merged, each entry listing the most common genes and DNA. In this sample the table shows hundreds of thousands of distinct CDR3 sequences, around 30% of which occur a single time. Roughly 30% of the sample comes from the top ten. Sequenced material: blood. The receptors stem from a woman in her sixties or seventies in good health.

This clonotype was seen a few times. This CDR3 is CASSQASAVNYGYTF. CDR3 sequence (DNA): TGTGCCAGCAGCCAAGCTTCGGCGGTTAACTATGGCTACACCTTC. The V call is TRBV4-2, the J call TRBJ1-2, with D hard to call. V was shortened by 1 base and J by 1 base, with 10 bases between the two germline ends. CDR3 size: 15 residues. CDR1 LGHNA and CDR2 YNFKEQ come from the germline V gene.

The chain carries TRBV9 and TRBJ2-7; maybe TRBD1 (6 bases). CDR1 and CDR2 (germline): SGDLS, YYNGEE. This CDR3 comprises 15 residues. V was clipped by 0 bases and J by 2 bases, with 12 bases between them. CDR3 in DNA: TGTGCCAGCAGCGTAGGGGACACCCCTACCTACGAGCAGTACTTC. Translated: CASSVGDTPTYEQYF.

This clonotype was seen only a few times. The rearrangement joins TRBV28 to TRBJ2-1; D gene uncertain. Germline CDR1 and CDR2: MDHEN and SYDVKM. This CDR3 contains 15 residues. V was pared by 3 bases and J by 0 bases, with 9 bases between. The CDR3 sequence is CASSFSFSSYNEQFF. The CDR3 nucleotides are TGTGCCAGCAGTTTTAGTTTTAGCTCCTACAATGAGCAGTTCTTC.

The V and J genes are TRBV11-2 and TRBJ2-1; 11 bases line up with TRBD1. The V gene's germline CDR1 is SGHAT and CDR2 FQNNGV. V dropped 4 bases and J dropped 7; count of bases not matched to a gene: 9. The CDR3 spans 16 residues. CDR3 sequence: CASSSNLGTGGNEQFF. As DNA, the CDR3 is TGTGCCAGCAGCTCCAACCTCGGGACAGGGGGAAATGAGCAGTTCTTC.

This clonotype has a handful of counts. CDR3 DNA sequence: TGTGCCAGCAGTTTTAAACCTCCCGGGGACAGGGATAATGAGCAGTTCTTC. It is translated as CASSFKPPGDRDNEQFF. This chain joins TRBV27 and TRBJ2-5, with 9 bases fitting TRBD1. The DNA matches TRBJ2-1 better at its end, which makes the J call doubtful. The CDR3 runs to 17 residues. Germline-derived CDR1 and CDR2 are MNHEY and SMNVEV (reference sequence).

About this clonotype: A junction end diverges from the germline sequence, so it may reflect a read error. This sequence joins TRBV3-1 and TRBJ2-7; 8 positions agree with TRBD1. This CDR3 has 14 amino acids. Germline V lookup: CDR1 LGHDT, CDR2 YNNKEL (reference sequence). CDR3 DNA: TGTGCCAGCAGACAGACAGGGGTCTCCCACGAGCAGTACTTC. It encodes CASRQTGVSHEQYF.

This clonotype appeared a few times. This rearrangement joins TRBV5-3 to TRBJ1-1; TRBD1 agrees at 10 bases. Being an ORF, TRBV5-3 has a function that is uncertain. The J segment lost 5 bases and the V segment lost 4 bases, leaving 23 bases of the junction unmatched. This CDR3 contains 20 residues. CDR3 loop: CARSARDRGECSWEGTEAFF. In nucleotides, the CDR3 is TGTGCCAGAAGCGCCCGGGACAGGGGAGAATGCAGTTGGGAAGGAACTGAAGCTTTCTTT.

The V and J genes are TRBV20-1 and TRBJ2-1; D call uncertain. Germline CDR1 DFQATT, CDR2 SNEGSKA (reference sequence). The CDR3 covers 13 residues. V was shortened by 7 bases and J by 7 bases, with 17 bases between the two germline ends. CDR3 amino acids: CSGVGTPRNEQFF. As DNA, the CDR3 is TGCAGTGGCGTGGGCACTCCACGGAATGAGCAGTTCTTC.

In its sample, this clonotype was seen a few times. The gene calls are TRBV5-1 and TRBJ1-1, with D perhaps matching TRBD1 (5 bases). Trimming cost V 5 bases and J 1 base, with 12 bases left between them. The CDR3 has 14 residues. Germline V gene lookup returns CDR1 SGHRS and CDR2 YFSETQ. The CDR3 protein is CASSRQTGNTEAFF. DNA for the CDR3: TGCGCCAGCAGTCGTCAAACAGGGAACACTGAAGCTTTCTTT.

CDR3 in amino acids: CASSGRMGYEQYF. The CDR3 DNA sequence: TGTGCCAGCAGCGGACGGATGGGCTACGAGCAGTACTTC. The rearrangement joins TRBV9 to TRBJ2-7; D call uncertain. This CDR3 is built from 13 residues. Germline V gene data show CDR1 as SGDLS and CDR2 as YYNGEE. Trimming pared 3 bases from V and 3 bases from J, leaving 10 bases between.